This TCR beta chain was identified during a study of T cell responses to AZD1222 COVID-19 vaccine. In the case of this clone: Its specificity is not known.

Clones were read by immunoSEQ multiplex PCR, and TCRdb kept only the in-frame ones, dropping some. The sample consists of 150,000 to 200,000 clones, about nine tenths of them appearing once. The CDR3 is made up of 16 amino acids. After removal of 8 bases from V and 2 bases from J, the junction contained 10 bases not matched to a gene. Germline CDR1 SNHLY, CDR2 FYNNEI. The study, taken as a whole, reports: Increases in Spike-specific TCR breadth and depth were seen after two AZD1222 doses. Seropositivity was recorded at baseline in only six AZD1222 recipients.

This clonotype was obtained from an adult in good health. The sample here was peripheral blood, taken on day 0 of AZD1222 vaccination. The chain carries TRBV2 and TRBJ2-2, with 8 bases aligning to TRBD1. The DNA for the CDR3 is TGTGCCAGCCTCGGGACAGGCTTCTTTAACACCGGGGAGCTGTTTTTT. Amino acids: CASLGTGFFNTGELFF.